This T cell receptor beta chain was identified in a study of T cells after yellow fever vaccination. Study-wide context: It was SMART-Seq v4 Ultra Low Input that prepared the fractions with low cell numbers.

This clonotype has just a few counts. As yet, its antigen is unknown. The CDR3 consists of 12 residues. The ends were cut back, 6 bases at V and 4 bases at J, with 11 bases in the middle. Germline V gives CDR1 DFQATT, CDR2 SNEGSKA (reference sequence). Broader study findings: Most primary-vaccination clones recurred post-booster (around 95% CD4, over 70% CD8).

TCRdb used MiXCR to reprocess the 5' RACE reads, holding one entry per CDR3 protein. In the table there are 300,000 to 400,000 distinct CDR3 sequences, about 9.5% of which are singletons. The chain carries TRBV20-1 and TRBJ2-3; D might be TRBD2 (6 bases). The sequencing used PBMCs, collected on the day of the first yellow fever vaccination. This receptor was taken from a young man who received the YFV17D yellow fever vaccine. The CDR3 sequence: CSAPGLPDTQYF. As DNA, the CDR3 is TGCAGTGCCCCTGGACTACCAGATACGCAGTATTTT.